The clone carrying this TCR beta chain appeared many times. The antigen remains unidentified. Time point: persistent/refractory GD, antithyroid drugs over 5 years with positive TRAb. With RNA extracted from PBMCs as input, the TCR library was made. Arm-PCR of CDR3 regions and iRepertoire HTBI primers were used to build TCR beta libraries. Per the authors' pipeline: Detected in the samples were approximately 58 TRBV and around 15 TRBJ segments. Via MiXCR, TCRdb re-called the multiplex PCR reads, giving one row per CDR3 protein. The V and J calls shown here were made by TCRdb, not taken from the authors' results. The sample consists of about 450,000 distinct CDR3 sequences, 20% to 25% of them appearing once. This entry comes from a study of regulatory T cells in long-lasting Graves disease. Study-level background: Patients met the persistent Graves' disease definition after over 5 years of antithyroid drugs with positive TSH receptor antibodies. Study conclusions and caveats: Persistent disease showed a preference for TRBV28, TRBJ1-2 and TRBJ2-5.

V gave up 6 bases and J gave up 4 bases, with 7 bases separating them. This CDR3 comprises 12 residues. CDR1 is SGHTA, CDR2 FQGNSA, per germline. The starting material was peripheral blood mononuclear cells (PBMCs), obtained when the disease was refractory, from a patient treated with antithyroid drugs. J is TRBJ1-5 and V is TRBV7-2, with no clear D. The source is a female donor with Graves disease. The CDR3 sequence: CASSYQNQPQHF. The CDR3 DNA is TGTGCCAGCAGTTATCAGAATCAGCCCCAGCATTTT. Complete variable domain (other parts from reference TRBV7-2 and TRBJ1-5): GAGVSQSPSNKVTEKGKDVELRCDPISGHTALYWYRQSLGQGLEFLIYFQGNSAPDKSGLPSDRFSAERTGGSVSTLTIQRTQQEDSAVYLCASSYQNQPQHFGDGTRLSIL.